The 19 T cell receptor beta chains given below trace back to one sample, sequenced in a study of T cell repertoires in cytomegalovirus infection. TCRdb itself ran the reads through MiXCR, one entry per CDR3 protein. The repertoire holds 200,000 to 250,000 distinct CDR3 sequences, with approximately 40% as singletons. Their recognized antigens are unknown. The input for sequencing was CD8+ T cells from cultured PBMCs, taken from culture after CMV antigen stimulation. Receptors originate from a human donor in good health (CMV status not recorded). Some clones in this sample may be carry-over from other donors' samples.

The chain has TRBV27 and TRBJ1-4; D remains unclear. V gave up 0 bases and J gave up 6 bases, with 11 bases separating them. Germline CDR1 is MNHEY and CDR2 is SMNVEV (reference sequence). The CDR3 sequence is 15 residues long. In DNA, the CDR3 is TGTGCCAGCAGTTTATCTGGTGGGCTATATGAAAAACTGTTTTTT. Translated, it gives CASSLSGGLYEKLFF.

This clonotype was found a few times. In nucleotides, the CDR3 is TGTGCCAGCAGCCTAAACCCGGGGAGGGGGAACACCGGGGAGCTGTTTTTT. Protein product: CASSLNPGRGNTGELFF. The rearrangement uses TRBV7-3 and TRBJ2-2; TRBD2 matches 7 bases. Per the germline V gene, CDR1 is SGHTA and CDR2 is FQGTGA. There are 17 residues in the CDR3. J gave up 1 base and V 5 bases, and 10 bases lay outside the gene matches.

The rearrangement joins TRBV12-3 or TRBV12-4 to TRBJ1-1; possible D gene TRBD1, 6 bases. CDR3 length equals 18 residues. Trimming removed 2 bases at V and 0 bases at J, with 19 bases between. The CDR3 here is CASSLRGAEGEMNTEAFF. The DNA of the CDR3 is TGTGCCAGCAGTTTAAGGGGGGCGGAGGGGGAAATGAACACTGAAGCTTTCTTT.

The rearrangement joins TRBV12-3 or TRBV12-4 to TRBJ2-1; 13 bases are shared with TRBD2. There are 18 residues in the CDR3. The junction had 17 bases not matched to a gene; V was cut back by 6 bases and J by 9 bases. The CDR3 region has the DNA TGTGCCAGCAGCCACACTAGCGGGAGGGTTTCGGCACCGGGTGAGCAGTTCTTC. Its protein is CASSHTSGRVSAPGEQFF.

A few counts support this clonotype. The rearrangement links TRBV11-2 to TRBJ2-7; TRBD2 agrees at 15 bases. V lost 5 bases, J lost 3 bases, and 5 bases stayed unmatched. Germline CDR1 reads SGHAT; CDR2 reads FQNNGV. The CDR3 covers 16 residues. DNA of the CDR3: TGTGCCAGCAGCGGACTAGCGGGGGGGCCGCGCTACGAGCAGTACTTC. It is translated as CASSGLAGGPRYEQYF.

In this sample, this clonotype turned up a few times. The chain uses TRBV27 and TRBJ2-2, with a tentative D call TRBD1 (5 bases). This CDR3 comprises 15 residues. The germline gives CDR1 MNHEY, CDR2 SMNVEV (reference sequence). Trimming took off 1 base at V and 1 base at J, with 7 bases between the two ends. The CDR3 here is CASSLFRVNTGELFF. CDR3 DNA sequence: TGTGCCAGCAGTTTATTCAGGGTGAACACCGGGGAGCTGTTTTTT.

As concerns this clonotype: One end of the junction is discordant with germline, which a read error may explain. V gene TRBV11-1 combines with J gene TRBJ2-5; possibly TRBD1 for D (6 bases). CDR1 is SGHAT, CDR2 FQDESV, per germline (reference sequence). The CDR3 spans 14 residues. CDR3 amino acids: CASSLDGRGETQYF. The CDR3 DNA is TGTGCCAGCAGTTTAGATGGCAGGGGAGAGACCCAGTACTTC.

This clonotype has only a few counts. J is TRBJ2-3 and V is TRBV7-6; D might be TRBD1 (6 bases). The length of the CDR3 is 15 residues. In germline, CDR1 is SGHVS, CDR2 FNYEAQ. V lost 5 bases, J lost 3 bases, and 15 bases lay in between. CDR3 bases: TGTGCCAGCAGCCACAGGGACACTGGGACAGATACGCAGTATTTT. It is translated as CASSHRDTGTDTQYF.

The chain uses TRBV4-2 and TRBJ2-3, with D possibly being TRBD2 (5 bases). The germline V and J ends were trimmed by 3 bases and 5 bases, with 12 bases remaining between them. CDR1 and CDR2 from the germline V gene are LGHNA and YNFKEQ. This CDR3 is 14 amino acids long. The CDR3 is CASSQGGREDTQYF. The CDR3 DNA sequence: TGTGCCAGCAGCCAGGGTGGCCGGGAAGATACGCAGTATTTT.

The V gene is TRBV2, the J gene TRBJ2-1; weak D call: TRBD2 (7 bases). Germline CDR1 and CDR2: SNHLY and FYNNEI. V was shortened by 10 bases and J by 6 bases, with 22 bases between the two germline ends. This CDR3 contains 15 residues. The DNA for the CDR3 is TGTGCCAACAGGGTGTCGGGGGGAGGTTCCAATGAGCAGTTCTTC. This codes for CANRVSGGGSNEQFF. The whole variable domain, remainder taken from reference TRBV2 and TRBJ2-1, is EPEVTQTPSHQVTQMGQEVILRCVPISNHLYFYWYRQILGQKVEFLVSFYNNEISEKSEIFDDQFSVERPDGSNFTLKIRSTKLEDSAMYFCANRVSGGGSNEQFFGPGTRLTVL.

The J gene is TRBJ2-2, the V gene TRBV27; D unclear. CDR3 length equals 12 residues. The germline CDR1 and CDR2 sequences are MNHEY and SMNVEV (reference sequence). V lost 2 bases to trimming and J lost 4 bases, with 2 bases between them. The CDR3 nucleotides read TGTGCCAGCAGTTTAGCCACCGGGGAGCTGTTTTTT. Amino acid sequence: CASSLATGELFF.

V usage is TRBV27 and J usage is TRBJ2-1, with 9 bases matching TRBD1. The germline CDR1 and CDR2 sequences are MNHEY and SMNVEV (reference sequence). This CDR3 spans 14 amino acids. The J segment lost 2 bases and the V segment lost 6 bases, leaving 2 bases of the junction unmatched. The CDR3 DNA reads TGTGCCAGCAGACAGGGGGCCCCCTACAATGAGCAGTTCTTC. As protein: CASRQGAPYNEQFF.

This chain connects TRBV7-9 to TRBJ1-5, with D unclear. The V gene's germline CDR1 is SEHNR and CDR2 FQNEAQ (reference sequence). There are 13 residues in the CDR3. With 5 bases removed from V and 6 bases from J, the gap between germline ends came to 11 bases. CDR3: CASSAMVGQPQHF. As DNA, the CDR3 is TGTGCCAGCAGCGCCATGGTTGGTCAGCCCCAGCATTTT.

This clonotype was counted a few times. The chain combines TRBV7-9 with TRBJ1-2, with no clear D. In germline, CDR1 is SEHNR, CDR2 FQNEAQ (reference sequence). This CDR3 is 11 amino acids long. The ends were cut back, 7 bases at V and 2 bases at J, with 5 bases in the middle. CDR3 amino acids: CASTENYGYTF. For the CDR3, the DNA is TGTGCCAGCACAGAAAACTATGGCTACACCTTC.

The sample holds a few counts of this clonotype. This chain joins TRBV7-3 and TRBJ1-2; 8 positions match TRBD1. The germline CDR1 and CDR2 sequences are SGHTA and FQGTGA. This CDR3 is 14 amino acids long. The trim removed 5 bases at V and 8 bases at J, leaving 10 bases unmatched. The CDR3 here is CASSDRDRTGGYTF. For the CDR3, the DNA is TGTGCCAGCAGCGACCGGGACAGGACCGGAGGCTACACCTTC.

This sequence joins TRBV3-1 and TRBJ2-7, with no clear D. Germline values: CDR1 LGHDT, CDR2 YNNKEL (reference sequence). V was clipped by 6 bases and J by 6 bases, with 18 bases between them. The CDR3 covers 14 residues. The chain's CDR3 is CASSPGLEHLEQYF. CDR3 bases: TGTGCCAGCAGTCCCGGGCTCGAGCACCTCGAGCAGTACTTC.

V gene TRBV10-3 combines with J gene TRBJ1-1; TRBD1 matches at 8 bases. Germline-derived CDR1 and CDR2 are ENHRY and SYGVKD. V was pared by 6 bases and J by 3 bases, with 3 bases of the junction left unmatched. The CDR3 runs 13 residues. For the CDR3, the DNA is TGTGCCATCAGAGGACAGGGCGACACTGAAGCTTTCTTT. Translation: CAIRGQGDTEAFF.

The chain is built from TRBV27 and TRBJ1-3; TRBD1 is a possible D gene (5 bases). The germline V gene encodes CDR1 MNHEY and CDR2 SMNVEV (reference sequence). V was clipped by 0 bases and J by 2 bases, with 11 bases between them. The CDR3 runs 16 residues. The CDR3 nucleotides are TGTGCCAGCAGTTTATCTGTCGCGGGGCCTGGAAACACCATATATTTT. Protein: CASSLSVAGPGNTIYF.

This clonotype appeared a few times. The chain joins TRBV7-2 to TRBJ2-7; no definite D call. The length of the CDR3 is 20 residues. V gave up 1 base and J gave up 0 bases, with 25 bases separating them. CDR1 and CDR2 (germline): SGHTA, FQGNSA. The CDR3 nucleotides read TGTGCCAGCAGCTTAGTTGTGCGGAAATTACCGAACACAAGCTCCTACGAGCAGTACTTC. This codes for CASSLVVRKLPNTSSYEQYF.